Following are 32 T cell receptor beta chains from one sample sequenced in a study of T cell responses to AZD1222 COVID-19 vaccine. Method: immunoSEQ multiplex PCR; TCRdb's copy keeps in-frame clones and lacks some. The sample contains about 82,000 clones, more than 85% of which appear only once. This material consisted of peripheral blood, taken on day 0 of AZD1222 vaccination. These receptors all come from an adult in good health.

This chain uses TRBV3-1 (or the pseudogene TRBV3-2) with TRBJ1-1; 10 bases align to TRBD1. The CDR3 consists of 13 residues. Germline values: CDR1 LGHDT, CDR2 YNNKEL (reference sequence). V was clipped by 4 bases and J by 10 bases; unmatched bases: 6. CDR3 loop: CASSLGQGVLAFF. The CDR3, as DNA: TGTGCCAGCAGCCTTGGACAGGGGGTATTAGCTTTCTTT.

This sequence joins TRBV5-1 and TRBJ2-1; perhaps TRBD1 as D (6 bases). V was pared by 7 bases and J by 0 bases, with 11 bases between. CDR1 is SGHRS, CDR2 YFSETQ, per germline. There are 14 residues in the CDR3. CDR3 loop: CASRKGGSYNEQFF. The CDR3, as DNA: TGCGCCAGCCGGAAAGGGGGCTCCTACAATGAGCAGTTCTTC.

The V and J genes are TRBV19 and TRBJ2-2, with 10 bases aligning to TRBD2. Germline values: CDR1 LNHDA, CDR2 SQIVND (reference sequence). V shed 6 bases, J shed 6 bases, and the junction held 10 bases outside the gene matches. The CDR3 has 16 amino acids. The CDR3 DNA reads as TGTGCCAGTAGGCTTGTCACCGGGACTAGCGCCGGGGAGCTGTTTTTT. Protein product: CASRLVTGTSAGELFF.

The chain is built from TRBV19 and TRBJ2-2; D may correspond to TRBD1 or TRBD2 (5 bases each). There are 15 residues in the CDR3. Germline CDR1 is LNHDA and CDR2 is SQIVND (reference sequence). V was cut by 1 base and J by 4 bases, with 10 bases left in between. The CDR3 here is CASSIVPGTTGELFF. CDR3 coding DNA: TGTGCCAGTAGTATAGTACCAGGGACCACCGGGGAGCTGTTTTTT.

In its sample, this clone was seen a few times. The rearrangement links TRBV27 to TRBJ1-1, with D possibly matching TRBD1 (6 bases). V shed 5 bases and J shed 1 base, with 11 bases lying between them. The germline CDR1 and CDR2 sequences are MNHEY and SMNVEV (reference sequence). The CDR3 covers 14 residues. In nucleotides, the CDR3 is TGTGCCAGCAGTAGAAGGACAGAGAACACTGAAGCTTTCTTT. The encoded protein is CASSRRTENTEAFF.

For the CDR3, the DNA is TGTGCCAGCAGCCTCGGGACGGGTTATAATTCACCCCTCCACTTT. Its protein is CASSLGTGYNSPLHF. The chain couples TRBV11-1 to TRBJ1-6, with D possibly being TRBD1 (5 bases). CDR1 and CDR2 from the germline V gene are SGHAT and FQDESV (reference sequence). V shed 5 bases and J shed 4 bases, with 12 bases lying between them. The CDR3 runs to 15 residues.

The chain is built from TRBV19 and TRBJ1-1, with a weak D call TRBD1 (6 bases). V was cut by 6 bases and J by 4 bases, with 24 bases left in between. The CDR3 extends over 17 amino acids. Germline CDR1 LNHDA, CDR2 SQIVND (reference sequence). Here the CDR3 reads CASSARGLIVGGTEAFF. The DNA of the CDR3 is TGTGCCAGTAGCGCCCGGGGCCTGATCGTAGGGGGCACTGAAGCTTTCTTT.

V gene TRBV6-5 combines with J gene TRBJ1-2; maybe TRBD1 (5 bases). Trimming cost V 5 bases and J 5 bases, with 6 bases left between them. In germline, CDR1 is MNHEY, CDR2 SVGAGI. The CDR3 extends over 11 amino acids. The CDR3 loop reads CASSPGYGYTF. CDR3 nucleotides: TGTGCCAGCAGTCCAGGGTATGGCTACACCTTC.

This chain connects TRBV12-3 or TRBV12-4 to TRBJ1-2; D possibly corresponds to TRBD1 (6 bases). CDR3 length equals 13 residues. V lost 3 bases to trimming and J lost 8 bases, with 13 bases between them. The CDR3 coding sequence is TGTGCCAGCAGTTTGGAGACAGGTTCCGGCTACACCTTC. Amino acids: CASSLETGSGYTF.

This clone is a singleton in its sample. The rearrangement uses TRBV29-1 and TRBJ1-1; no definite D call. CDR3 length equals 13 residues. The germline V and J ends were trimmed by 6 bases and 3 bases, with 14 bases remaining between them. Germline V gene sequence: CDR1 SQVTM, CDR2 ANQGSEA. The CDR3: CSVRHRPDTEAFF. The CDR3 region has the DNA TGCAGCGTCCGACACCGTCCGGACACTGAAGCTTTCTTT. Filled out from reference TRBV29-1 and TRBJ1-1, the complete variable domain reads SAVISQKPSRDICQRGTSLTIQCQVDSQVTMMFWYRQQPGQSLTLIATANQGSEATYESGFVIDKFPISRPNLTFSTLTVSNMSPEDSSIYLCSVRHRPDTEAFFGQGTRLTVV.

The rearrangement links TRBV19 to TRBJ1-1; D gene unclear. The CDR3 is 11 residues long. Germline V gene data show CDR1 as LNHDA and CDR2 as SQIVND (reference sequence). The ends were cut back, 7 bases at V and 5 bases at J, with 8 bases in the middle. As DNA, the CDR3 is TGTGCCAGTACAAAGGAAACTGAAGCTTTCTTT. Its protein is CASTKETEAFF.

The chain carries TRBV10-1 and TRBJ1-1; TRBD1 is a possible D gene (6 bases). The V and J ends lost 9 bases and 0 bases respectively, with 14 bases between them. CDR3 size: 14 residues. Germline CDR1 reads WNHNN; CDR2 reads SYGVQD (reference sequence). The CDR3: CASMRDTMNTEAFF. The CDR3 region has the DNA TGCGCCAGTATGCGGGACACAATGAACACTGAAGCTTTCTTT.

This chain uses TRBV28 with TRBJ2-5; possibly TRBD2 for D (7 bases). CDR1 is MDHEN, CDR2 SYDVKM, per germline. The CDR3 loop spans 14 amino acids. The V gene lost 6 bases and the J gene lost 5 bases, with 16 bases spanning the gap. The CDR3, as DNA: TGTGCCAGCAGAGCCCAGGCGGGGGCGGAGACCCAGTACTTC. Translating it yields CASRAQAGAETQYF.

This sequence joins TRBV28 and TRBJ2-6; D unresolved. Germline CDR1 reads MDHEN; CDR2 reads SYDVKM. The CDR3 covers 13 residues. The ends were cut back, 8 bases at V and 2 bases at J, with 7 bases in the middle. The chain's CDR3 is CASFAPGANVLTF. In nucleotides, the CDR3 is TGTGCCAGCTTCGCGCCTGGGGCCAACGTCCTGACTTTC.

This chain connects TRBV6-5 to TRBJ2-3; 7 positions agree with TRBD1. The CDR3 runs 15 residues. Germline V gene data show CDR1 as MNHEY and CDR2 as SVGAGI. Trimming took 6 bases from V and 0 from J; bases not matched to a gene: 6. CDR3 sequence (DNA): TGTGCCAGCAGCCCCCGACAGGGAAGCACAGATACGCAGTATTTT. Translation: CASSPRQGSTDTQYF.

This chain joins TRBV19 and TRBJ2-1; TRBD1 aligns across 8 bases. Germline V gene lookup returns CDR1 LNHDA and CDR2 SQIVND (reference sequence). The J segment lost 1 base and the V segment lost 4 bases, leaving 6 bases of the junction unmatched. The CDR3 has 16 residues. CDR3 protein: CASSTQTGASYNEQFF. CDR3 coding DNA: TGTGCCAGTAGTACCCAGACAGGGGCTTCCTACAATGAGCAGTTCTTC.

This chain connects TRBV7-8 to TRBJ1-1, with TRBD1 matching 7 bases. The CDR3 is made up of 13 amino acids. The V segment lost 6 bases and the J segment 4 bases; nucleotides outside the gene matches: 5. Germline V gene data show CDR1 as SGHVS and CDR2 as FQNEAQ. CDR3 DNA sequence: TGTGCCAGCAGACCGACAGGGAGCACTGAAGCTTTCTTT. Encoded protein: CASRPTGSTEAFF.

The CDR3 reads CASSRYTDTQYF. As DNA, the CDR3 is TGTGCCAGCAGCCGTTACACAGATACGCAGTATTTT. The chain links TRBV7-2 to TRBJ2-3; no definite D call. Per germline, CDR1 SGHTA and CDR2 FQGNSA. V lost 5 bases, J lost 2 bases, and 5 bases lay in between. The CDR3 covers 12 residues.

This rearrangement joins TRBV30 to TRBJ2-5; D not resolved. Germline V gene lookup returns CDR1 GTSNPN and CDR2 SVGIG (reference sequence). V dropped 1 base and J dropped 5 bases, with 11 bases sitting between them. The CDR3 consists of 13 residues. CDR3 nucleotide sequence: TGTGCCTGGAGTGACCCCAACCGGGAGACCCAGTACTTC. Its translation: CAWSDPNRETQYF.

This chain links TRBV4-1 with TRBJ2-7; the match to TRBD1 covers 8 bases. Per germline, CDR1 MGHRA and CDR2 YSYEKL. J was trimmed by 7 bases and V by 4 bases; bases with no gene match: 12. This CDR3 is 15 amino acids long. CDR3 in DNA: TGCGCCAGCAGCCTAACCCCAGGGGGCGCGGGGGAGCAGTACTTC. Encoded protein: CASSLTPGGAGEQYF.

This rearrangement joins TRBV19 to TRBJ1-3, with 7 bases identical to TRBD1. With 7 bases clipped from V and 2 bases from J, the junction kept 5 bases outside the gene matches. Germline assignment: CDR1 LNHDA and CDR2 SQIVND (reference sequence). The CDR3 spans 14 residues. Here the CDR3 reads CASTITGAGNTIYF. For the CDR3, the DNA is TGTGCCAGTACTATCACAGGGGCTGGAAACACCATATATTTT.

This clone has just a few counts. This same CDR3 is encoded by further DNA sequences in the sample. The J gene is TRBJ1-3, the V gene TRBV7-9; TRBD1 agrees at 7 bases. The V and J ends lost 0 bases and 2 bases, in that order; junction bases with no gene match: 1. Germline V gives CDR1 SEHNR, CDR2 FQNEAQ (reference sequence). The CDR3 extends over 15 amino acids. The CDR3 protein is CASSLATGAGNTIYF. The DNA of the CDR3 is TGTGCCAGCAGCTTAGCAACAGGGGCTGGAAACACCATATATTTT.

The V call is TRBV18, the J call TRBJ1-1; 9 positions agree with TRBD1. Germline trimming cut 4 bases from V and 11 bases from J; bases unmatched to any gene: 5. Germline values: CDR1 KGHSH, CDR2 LQKENI. The CDR3 has 12 amino acids. CDR3 in amino acids: CASSHRQGDAFF. DNA for the CDR3: TGTGCCAGCTCACATCGACAGGGGGATGCTTTCTTT. Full variable domain (rest looked up from reference TRBV18 and TRBJ1-1): NAGVMQNPRHLVRRRGQEARLRCSPMKGHSHVYWYRQLPEEGLKFMVYLQKENIIDESGMPKERFSAEFPKEGPSILRIQQVVRGDSAAYFCASSHRQGDAFFGQGTRLTVV.

The count of this clone is one. J is TRBJ1-1 and V is TRBV5-6; weak D call: TRBD1 (5 bases). This CDR3 has 14 amino acids. Trimming removed 3 bases from V and 7 bases from J, with 16 bases in between. The germline V gene has CDR1 SGHDT and CDR2 YYEEEE. DNA for the CDR3: TGTGCCAGCAGCTCCCGACAGAACCTCCTTGAAGCTTTCTTT. Amino acids: CASSSRQNLLEAFF.

The DNA of the CDR3 is TGTGCCAGCAGTACCACAGATACGCAGTATTTT. Encoded protein: CASSTTDTQYF. The V gene is TRBV2, the J gene TRBJ2-3; no firm D call. Trimming took 5 bases from V and 2 from J, leaving 2 bases between them. From germline, CDR1 is SNHLY and CDR2 FYNNEI. This CDR3 spans 11 amino acids.

The rearrangement joins TRBV14 to TRBJ2-7; D is perhaps TRBD1 or TRBD2 (5 bases each). Germline lookup yields CDR1 SGHDN and CDR2 FVKESK. Trimming left V 5 bases short and J 2 bases short, with 10 bases between. This CDR3 has 13 residues. The chain's CDR3 is CASSIRDPYEQYF. CDR3 sequence (DNA): TGTGCCAGCAGCATCCGGGACCCCTACGAGCAGTACTTC.

This chain joins TRBV6-6 and TRBJ2-1; D is ambiguous. The CDR3 is 15 amino acids. The V gene lost 4 bases and the J gene lost 6 bases, with 16 bases spanning the gap. CDR1 and CDR2 from the germline V gene are MNHNY and SVGAGI (reference sequence). CDR3 in DNA: TGTGCCAGCAGTTCCGACGCCCTCCGCCCCAATGAGCAGTTCTTC. Amino acids: CASSSDALRPNEQFF.

This clone has a handful of counts. The chain uses TRBV30 and TRBJ1-2; unclear D gene. The length of the CDR3 is 15 residues. V shed 1 base and J shed 4 bases, with 16 bases lying between them. Germline V gene lookup returns CDR1 GTSNPN and CDR2 SVGIG (reference sequence). CDR3: CAWSATGRPGYGYTF. The CDR3 DNA is TGTGCCTGGAGTGCGACCGGAAGACCCGGCTATGGCTACACCTTC.

A single count supports this clone. This chain joins TRBV6-5 and TRBJ1-2; D is uncertain. Germline V gives CDR1 MNHEY, CDR2 SVGAGI. Trimming cost V 0 bases and J 8 bases, with 19 bases left between them. The CDR3 runs 16 residues. CDR3 nucleotide sequence: TGTGCCAGCAGTTACTCCGGGCAGTCCCTCAACGGAGGCTACACCTTC. Its translation is CASSYSGQSLNGGYTF.

The V and J genes are TRBV7-9 and TRBJ1-1; no definite D call. The CDR3 totals 15 residues. Germline CDR1 SEHNR, CDR2 FQNEAQ (reference sequence). V was clipped by 3 bases and J by 0 bases, with 11 bases between them. CDR3 sequence: CASSLNRALNTEAFF. Written as DNA, the CDR3 is TGTGCCAGCAGCTTGAATCGGGCTTTGAACACTGAAGCTTTCTTT.

The chain employs TRBV6-5 and TRBJ2-7; either TRBD1 or TRBD2 may supply D (5 bases each). V dropped 5 bases and J dropped 7 bases, with 15 bases sitting between them. This CDR3 region has 13 residues. In germline, CDR1 is MNHEY, CDR2 SVGAGI. The CDR3 region has the DNA TGTGCCAGCAGTCTCTCGGCCTGGGGGGAGCAGTACTTC. Its translation: CASSLSAWGEQYF.

The chain links TRBV19 to TRBJ1-2; D possibly corresponds to TRBD1 (6 bases). The length of the CDR3 is 14 residues. V lost 6 bases to trimming and J lost 6 bases, with 17 bases between them. CDR1 and CDR2 from the germline V gene are LNHDA and SQIVND (reference sequence). This chain's CDR3 is CASSPGARGDGYTF. In nucleotides, the CDR3 is TGTGCCAGTAGCCCCGGGGCCAGGGGCGATGGCTACACCTTC.